Below, 27 T cell receptor beta chains from the same sample are listed, as sequenced in a study of OX40 agonist ivuxolimab in advanced cancers. Libraries were prepared by immunoSEQ multiplex PCR; TCRdb keeps only in-frame clonotypes and omits some of them. This table holds 70,000 to 85,000 clones, 80% to 90% found once. The input for sequencing was CD4+ or CD8+ T cells sorted from blood, taken in a trial of the OX40 agonist ivuxolimab. These TCRs come from an adult with an advanced solid tumor such as melanoma, head and neck, liver or kidney cancer.

V gene TRBV11-2 combines with J gene TRBJ2-3, with 7 bases matching TRBD1. Germline values: CDR1 SGHAT, CDR2 FQNNGV. This CDR3 contains 16 residues. With 5 bases clipped from V and 0 bases from J, the junction kept 8 bases outside the gene matches. This CDR3 is CASSPADRLSTDTQYF. DNA of the CDR3: TGTGCCAGCAGCCCAGCGGACAGGCTAAGCACAGATACGCAGTATTTT.

The chain uses TRBV15 and TRBJ2-3, with 9 nucleotides matching TRBD2. The CDR3 is 15 residues long. Trimming at V came to 11 bases and at J to 1 base, leaving 10 bases not matched to a gene. Looked up from germline, CDR1 is LNHNV and CDR2 is YYDKDF (reference sequence). The CDR3 nucleotides read TGTGCCTGTCGGAGCGGGGGGATGGGCACAGATACGCAGTATTTT. As protein: CACRSGGMGTDTQYF.

This clone was observed once. This sequence joins TRBV4-3 and TRBJ1-5; no definite D call. Deletions cut 0 bases from V and 3 bases from J, with 12 bases between. CDR1 is LGHNA and CDR2 is YSLEER in the germline V gene. CDR3 length: 16 residues. For the CDR3, the DNA is TGCGCCAGCAGCCAAGACTACGGAGCTCCCAATCAGCCCCAGCATTTT. Amino acid sequence: CASSQDYGAPNQPQHF.

V is TRBV7-2 and J is TRBJ2-5; 9 nucleotides match TRBD2. V lost 1 base to trimming and J lost 5 bases; unmatched junction nucleotides: 5. Per the germline V gene, CDR1 is SGHTA and CDR2 is FQGNSA. The CDR3 has 15 amino acids. CDR3 region: CASSLGGGVQETQYF. The CDR3 DNA reads TGTGCCAGCAGCTTAGGCGGGGGGGTCCAGGAGACCCAGTACTTC.

This clone showed up just once. The V gene is TRBV20-1, the J gene TRBJ2-1; 7 bases are a match to TRBD1. CDR1 and CDR2 from the germline V gene are DFQATT and SNEGSKA (reference sequence). Trimming cost V 5 bases and J 8 bases; bases outside gene matches: 3. The CDR3 consists of 11 residues. Here the CDR3 DNA reads TGCAGTGCTTTAAGGGGGCATGAGCAGTTCTTC. Its translation is CSALRGHEQFF.

V gene TRBV5-1 combines with J gene TRBJ2-7; 9 bases line up with TRBD1. Trimming took 3 bases from V and 3 from J; bases not matched to a gene: 10. CDR3 length equals 16 residues. Germline V gene data show CDR1 as SGHRS and CDR2 as YFSETQ. The CDR3 protein is CASSSKSGTGFYEQYF. The DNA of the CDR3 is TGCGCCAGCAGCTCAAAATCCGGGACAGGGTTCTACGAGCAGTACTTC.

In DNA form, the CDR3 reads TGCGCCAGCAGCTTTCAGGATCCTGGGTACGAGCAGTACTTC. Encoded protein: CASSFQDPGYEQYF. The chain uses TRBV5-1 and TRBJ2-7, with D uncertain. Trimming left V 2 bases short and J 4 bases short, with 13 bases between. Germline CDR1 and CDR2: SGHRS and YFSETQ. This CDR3 spans 14 amino acids.

The chain is built from TRBV2 and TRBJ2-3, with TRBD1 as a possible D gene (5 bases). V was shortened by 6 bases and J by 0 bases, with 13 bases between the two germline ends. This CDR3 is built from 15 residues. Germline lookup yields CDR1 SNHLY and CDR2 FYNNEI. The CDR3 nucleotides read TGTGCCAGCAGCCGACAGCAACCTAGCACAGATACGCAGTATTTT. It specifies CASSRQQPSTDTQYF.

The chain combines TRBV20-1 with TRBJ2-7; D is uncertain. V was shortened by 3 bases and J by 2 bases, with 5 bases between the two germline ends. CDR1 DFQATT and CDR2 SNEGSKA come from the germline V gene (reference sequence). The CDR3 contains 11 residues. The CDR3 DNA follows: TGCAGTGCTAGGAACGCCTACGAGCAGTACTTC. Translated: CSARNAYEQYF.

The chain has TRBV7-2 and TRBJ1-1; D perhaps matches TRBD1 (5 bases). This CDR3 has 13 amino acids. Trimming took 5 bases from V and 4 from J, leaving 11 bases between them. CDR1 SGHTA and CDR2 FQGNSA come from the germline V gene. In nucleotides, the CDR3 is TGTGCCAGCAGCCCAGGGATCCTCACTGAAGCTTTCTTT. The encoded protein is CASSPGILTEAFF.

J is TRBJ2-3 and V is TRBV2, with TRBD2 matching 9 bases. The CDR3 has 13 residues. V shed 9 bases, J shed 4 bases, and the junction held 5 bases outside the gene matches. Germline assignment: CDR1 SNHLY and CDR2 FYNNEI. Written as DNA, the CDR3 is TGTGCCAGAAGCGGGGGGCCTTCAGATACGCAGTATTTT. Amino acid sequence: CARSGGPSDTQYF.

This clone was observed once. The chain couples TRBV5-6 to TRBJ1-1; the D gene is possibly TRBD1 (5 bases). V was trimmed by 3 bases and J by 1 base, leaving 13 bases between them. The CDR3 has 15 amino acids. CDR1 is SGHDT, CDR2 YYEEEE, per germline. The CDR3 is CASSSPVGANTEAFF. DNA of the CDR3: TGTGCCAGCAGCTCGCCCGTTGGGGCGAACACTGAAGCTTTCTTT.

The chain has TRBV5-4 and TRBJ2-4, with D hard to call. This CDR3 is 12 amino acids long. Trimming shortened V by 1 base and J by 8 bases, and 7 bases separated the two germline ends. Germline loops: CDR1 SGHNT, CDR2 YYREEE (reference sequence). The CDR3 bases are TGTGCCAGCAGCTTGACATCATACATTCAGTACTTC. This sequence encodes CASSLTSYIQYF.

The chain carries TRBV5-5 and TRBJ2-3; no firm D call. V was cut by 4 bases and J by 7 bases, with 22 bases left in between. Germline V gene data show CDR1 as SGHKS and CDR2 as YYEKEE (reference sequence). The CDR3 totals 16 residues. CDR3 sequence (DNA): TGTGCCAGCAGCCGTATGGACGCGGATCTACGTTATACGCAGTATTTT. This gives the protein CASSRMDADLRYTQYF.

The chain combines TRBV6-5 with TRBJ1-6; D ambiguous. This CDR3 contains 14 residues. Trimming pared 2 bases from V and 10 bases from J, leaving 12 bases between. Germline V CDR1 and CDR2: MNHEY, SVGAGI. The DNA for the CDR3 is TGTGCCAGCAGTTACGACTGGAGTTGGTCACCCCTCCACTTT. Protein sequence: CASSYDWSWSPLHF.

The genes are TRBV19 and TRBJ1-1; D is undetermined. V gave up 4 bases and J gave up 0 bases, with 9 bases separating them. Looked up from germline, CDR1 is LNHDA and CDR2 is SQIVND (reference sequence). This CDR3 comprises 14 residues. The CDR3 coding sequence is TGTGCCAGTAGTACGACGGGGATGAACACTGAAGCTTTCTTT. It translates to CASSTTGMNTEAFF.

This chain links TRBV6-5 with TRBJ2-5; 7 bases line up with TRBD1. Looked up from germline, CDR1 is MNHEY and CDR2 is SVGAGI. Unmatched junction bases numbered 11, after V lost 2 bases and J lost 5 bases. This CDR3 is built from 16 residues. The CDR3 here is CASSYSGGQHGETQYF. The CDR3 DNA reads as TGTGCCAGCAGTTACAGTGGGGGACAGCACGGGGAGACCCAGTACTTC.

The V call is TRBV6-6, the J call TRBJ1-2; the D gene is possibly TRBD1 (6 bases). The CDR3 consists of 16 residues. Per the germline V gene, CDR1 is MNHNY and CDR2 is SVGAGI (reference sequence). Trimming shortened V by 2 bases and J by 4 bases, and 17 bases separated the two germline ends. The CDR3 region is CASSYQGQMLFYGYTF. CDR3 bases: TGTGCCAGCAGTTACCAAGGACAGATGTTATTCTATGGCTACACCTTC.

This clone appeared once. The chain employs TRBV29-1 and TRBJ1-1; no clear D gene. The CDR3 covers 10 residues. In germline, CDR1 is SQVTM, CDR2 ANQGSEA. The V end lost 6 bases, the J end lost 11 bases, and 13 bases lay between the germline ends. The CDR3 spells CSVRWGQAFF. The CDR3, as DNA: TGCAGCGTCCGATGGGGTCAGGCTTTCTTT.

The V call is TRBV7-3, the J call TRBJ2-1; TRBD2 matches at 8 bases. Unmatched junction bases numbered 9, after V lost 5 bases and J lost 9 bases. CDR1 is SGHTA and CDR2 is FQGTGA in the germline V gene. This CDR3 has 14 amino acids. This CDR3 reads CASSPDGGGGEQFF. The CDR3 DNA is TGTGCCAGCAGCCCCGACGGGGGGGGAGGTGAGCAGTTCTTC.

The J gene is TRBJ1-1, the V gene TRBV19; D is unclear. V lost 4 bases and J lost 4, with 7 bases in between. Germline CDR1 LNHDA, CDR2 SQIVND (reference sequence). The CDR3 contains 12 residues. CDR3 in amino acids: CASSTGSTEAFF. CDR3 in DNA: TGTGCCAGTAGTACGGGGAGCACTGAAGCTTTCTTT.

This sequence joins TRBV5-1 and TRBJ1-1; 9 bases match TRBD1. J was trimmed by 8 bases and V by 4 bases; bases with no gene match: 15. The CDR3 consists of 16 residues. Germline-derived CDR1 and CDR2 are SGHRS and YFSETQ. The CDR3 nucleotides read TGCGCCAGCAGCCCCGGGCCCTTAACCGGGACAGGGGAAGCTTTCTTT. Translated: CASSPGPLTGTGEAFF.

A note on this clone: Germline and junction disagree at one end, which may indicate a read error. The chain is built from TRBV11-2 and TRBJ1-2; D is unclear. The CDR3 runs to 13 residues. CDR1 SGHAT and CDR2 FQNNGV come from the germline V gene. The CDR3 loop reads CASSLGVRARVAF. CDR3 DNA sequence: TGTGCCAGCAGCTTGGGCGTGCGGGCCCGCGTAGCCTTC.

The chain carries TRBV15 and TRBJ2-5; 7 bases are shared with TRBD2. Trimming took 5 bases from V and 2 from J; bases not matched to a gene: 5. Germline V lookup: CDR1 LNHNV, CDR2 YYDKDF (reference sequence). CDR3 length equals 14 residues. CDR3 in amino acids: CATSGGGQQETQYF. In nucleotides, the CDR3 is TGTGCCACCAGCGGGGGGGGTCAGCAAGAGACCCAGTACTTC.

This clone showed up just once. The V and J genes are TRBV11-1 and TRBJ1-1, with D uncertain. Germline-derived CDR1 and CDR2 are SGHAT and FQDESV (reference sequence). This CDR3 contains 18 residues. Trimming stripped 5 bases from V and 2 bases from J, with 24 bases between. The CDR3 is CASSKTHNYQHVNTEAFF. CDR3 bases: TGTGCCAGCAGCAAAACACACAACTACCAACATGTAAACACTGAAGCTTTCTTT.

The V and J genes are TRBV27 and TRBJ2-3; D ambiguous. This CDR3 comprises 14 residues. CDR1 is MNHEY, CDR2 SMNVEV, per germline (reference sequence). V was shortened by 2 bases and J by 4 bases, with 10 bases between the two germline ends. The CDR3 spells CASSLSSGADTQYF. As DNA, the CDR3 is TGTGCCAGCAGTTTAAGTTCGGGCGCAGATACGCAGTATTTT.

The rearrangement links TRBV7-9 to TRBJ1-6; D is ambiguous. Germline loops: CDR1 SEHNR, CDR2 FQNEAQ (reference sequence). This CDR3 is built from 13 residues. V was trimmed by 2 bases and J by 10 bases, leaving 9 bases between them. The DNA for the CDR3 is TGTGCCAGCAGCTTACTTGGGGTCTCACCCCTCCACTTT. It is translated as CASSLLGVSPLHF.